One sample yielded the 11 T cell receptor beta chains listed below, sequenced in a study of T cell repertoires in cytomegalovirus infection. MiXCR, applied by TCRdb to the reads, yields one record per CDR3 protein. The data show under 800,000 distinct CDR3 sequences, 24% seen once. The sample comprised CD8+ T cells from PBMCs. The source is a human donor in good health (CMV status not recorded). Some clones in this sample may be carry-over from other donors' samples.

About this clonotype: A much more abundant neighbour one base away suggests this may be a read error. The chain couples TRBV6-6 to TRBJ2-1, with a tentative D call TRBD2 (7 bases). The CDR3 has 17 residues. CDR1 MNHNY and CDR2 SVGAGI come from the germline V gene (reference sequence). The CDR3 bases are TGTACCAGCAGTTACCCCTCGGGGGGCGTGGGAGACGATGAGCAGTTCTTC. This translates into CTSSYPSGGVGDDEQFF.

This clonotype was detected many times. The rearrangement joins TRBV4-1 to TRBJ2-1; tentative D call: TRBD2 (5 bases). Germline lookup yields CDR1 MGHRA and CDR2 YSYEKL. Trimming shortened V by 0 bases and J by 8 bases, and 14 bases separated the two germline ends. The CDR3 loop spans 15 amino acids. The CDR3 region has the DNA TGCGCCAGCAGCCAAGAGCCTAGCCCGAGCGATGAGCAGTTCTTC. Its protein product is CASSQEPSPSDEQFF.

This clonotype has a count of ten or more. The chain uses TRBV7-9 and TRBJ2-3; D is ambiguous. Trimming took 5 bases from V and 3 from J, leaving 18 bases between them. From germline, CDR1 is SEHNR and CDR2 FQNEAQ (reference sequence). The CDR3 contains 16 residues. CDR3 residues: CASSTNRDKATDTQYF. The CDR3 bases are TGTGCCAGCAGCACAAACCGAGACAAGGCTACAGATACGCAGTATTTT.

This chain links TRBV29-1 with TRBJ2-7; tentatively, D is TRBD2 (6 bases). This CDR3 is 17 amino acids long. V lost 1 base, J lost 0 bases, and 19 bases lay in between. The germline CDR1 and CDR2 sequences are SQVTM and ANQGSEA. The chain's CDR3 is CSVEGPSRDSLSYEQYF. The CDR3 bases are TGCAGCGTTGAAGGCCCCAGCCGGGACTCCCTCTCCTACGAGCAGTACTTC.

In this sample, this clonotype turned up many times. The chain combines TRBV7-2 with TRBJ2-7; D possibly corresponds to TRBD1 (6 bases). The V end lost 4 bases, the J end lost 4 bases, and 14 bases lay between the germline ends. Germline CDR1 reads SGHTA; CDR2 reads FQGNSA. This CDR3 region has 14 residues. Here the CDR3 reads CASSSPGQTYEQYV. CDR3 DNA: TGTGCCAGCAGCTCACCGGGACAAACATACGAGCAGTACGTC.

The chain joins TRBV29-1 to TRBJ2-3; no clear D. The germline gives CDR1 SQVTM, CDR2 ANQGSEA. CDR3 length: 11 amino acids. V lost 7 bases to trimming and J lost 6 bases, with 11 bases between them. CDR3 loop: CSGLGMDTQYF. For the CDR3, the DNA is TGCAGCGGATTGGGCATGGATACGCAGTATTTT.

This clonotype was counted a few times. This chain joins TRBV6-2 or TRBV6-3 and TRBJ1-2, with D perhaps matching TRBD1 (5 bases). Deletions cut 6 bases from V and 4 bases from J, with 30 bases between. CDR3 length equals 19 residues. Germline V gives CDR1 MNHEY, CDR2 SVGEGT. CDR3 protein: CASSATTTGYDGVGYGYTF. CDR3 bases: TGTGCCAGCAGCGCTACGACTACAGGTTATGATGGGGTTGGCTATGGCTACACCTTC.

The chain couples TRBV2 to TRBJ2-1; TRBD2 is a possible D gene (6 bases). Germline CDR1 and CDR2: SNHLY and FYNNEI. The CDR3 covers 12 residues. Deletions cut 6 bases from V and 8 bases from J, with 11 bases between. CDR3 in amino acids: CASRFGTHEQFF. The CDR3 nucleotides read TGTGCCAGCAGGTTCGGGACTCATGAGCAGTTCTTC.

The chain couples TRBV9 to TRBJ1-5, with a possible D match to TRBD1 (5 bases). The CDR3 spans 15 residues. Germline CDR1 SGDLS, CDR2 YYNGEE. Trimming removed 3 bases from V and 6 bases from J, with 16 bases in between. The CDR3 loop reads CASSAGTGWGQPQHF. The CDR3 coding sequence is TGTGCCAGCAGCGCCGGGACCGGATGGGGTCAGCCCCAGCATTTT.

This clonotype has just a few counts. The chain combines TRBV28 with TRBJ2-5, with 11 positions matching TRBD1. V was pared by 3 bases and J by 5 bases, with 8 bases of the junction left unmatched. Germline V gene data show CDR1 as MDHEN and CDR2 as SYDVKM. The CDR3 has 16 amino acids. The CDR3 sequence: CASSLGTGGRGETQYF. CDR3 DNA: TGTGCCAGCAGTTTGGGGACAGGGGGAAGAGGGGAGACCCAGTACTTC.

Many counts were recorded for this clonotype. The chain uses TRBV4-3 and TRBJ2-1; D ambiguous. V lost 1 base, J lost 4 bases, and 11 bases lay in between. The germline CDR1 and CDR2 sequences are LGHNA and YSLEER. The CDR3 has 15 residues. CDR3 bases: TGCGCCAGCAGCCAAGGCCCGTCAGATTACAATGAGCAGTTCTTC. Amino acid sequence: CASSQGPSDYNEQFF.